This note documents a single T cell receptor (beta chain) sequence. The entry originates in a study of PD-1 blockade in classical Hodgkin lymphoma. Assay used: immunoSEQ multiplex PCR; TCRdb lists only in-frame clones, some missing. Of more than 90,000 clones in the sample, 80% to 90% are singletons; the top ten hold about 6.1%. Trimming removed 1 base at V and 7 bases at J, with 19 bases between. This CDR3 spans 16 amino acids. The germline V gene has CDR1 SGHTA and CDR2 FQGNSA. No patient escaped relapse after autologous stem cell transplantation, and brentuximab vedotin exposure varied. This sequence was found in a human donor with classical Hodgkin lymphoma. The gene calls are TRBV7-2 and TRBJ2-5; D possibly corresponds to TRBD2 (6 bases). The specimen comprised peripheral blood mononuclear cells (PBMCs), sampled before the second cycle of nivolumab. CDR3 amino acids: CASSLGPQGGKGTQYF. CDR3 bases: TGTGCCAGCAGCTTAGGTCCCCAGGGAGGAAAAGGGACCCAGTACTTC. The full variable domain, with the rest looked up from reference TRBV7-2 and TRBJ2-5, is GAGVSQSPSNKVTEKGKDVELRCDPISGHTALYWYRQSLGQGLEFLIYFQGNSAPDKSGLPSDRFSAERTGGSVSTLTIQRTQQEDSAVYLCASSLGPQGGKGTQYFGPGTRLLVL.